One TCR beta chain is described in this entry. Antigen unknown. Excluded were patients having autoimmune disease history or systemic immunosuppression. The sample is drawn from a study of OX40 agonist ivuxolimab in advanced cancers. Study-wide points: More expanded clones were seen, on average, in CD8+ T cells than in CD4+.

Measured with immunoSEQ multiplex PCR; TCRdb has only the in-frame clones, and not every one. The table lists approximately 43,000 clones, around nine tenths of them singletons. This specimen was CD4+ or CD8+ T cells sorted from blood, taken in a trial of the OX40 agonist ivuxolimab. The receptor's source is an adult with an advanced solid tumor such as melanoma, head and neck, liver or kidney cancer.

CDR3 sequence: CASSPSPYEQYF. CDR3 bases: TGTGCCAGCAGCCCCAGTCCCTACGAGCAGTACTTC. V and J are TRBV11-2 and TRBJ2-7; D unresolved. V lost 5 bases and J lost 2, with 7 bases in between. This CDR3 contains 12 residues. Germline V gene sequence: CDR1 SGHAT, CDR2 FQNNGV.